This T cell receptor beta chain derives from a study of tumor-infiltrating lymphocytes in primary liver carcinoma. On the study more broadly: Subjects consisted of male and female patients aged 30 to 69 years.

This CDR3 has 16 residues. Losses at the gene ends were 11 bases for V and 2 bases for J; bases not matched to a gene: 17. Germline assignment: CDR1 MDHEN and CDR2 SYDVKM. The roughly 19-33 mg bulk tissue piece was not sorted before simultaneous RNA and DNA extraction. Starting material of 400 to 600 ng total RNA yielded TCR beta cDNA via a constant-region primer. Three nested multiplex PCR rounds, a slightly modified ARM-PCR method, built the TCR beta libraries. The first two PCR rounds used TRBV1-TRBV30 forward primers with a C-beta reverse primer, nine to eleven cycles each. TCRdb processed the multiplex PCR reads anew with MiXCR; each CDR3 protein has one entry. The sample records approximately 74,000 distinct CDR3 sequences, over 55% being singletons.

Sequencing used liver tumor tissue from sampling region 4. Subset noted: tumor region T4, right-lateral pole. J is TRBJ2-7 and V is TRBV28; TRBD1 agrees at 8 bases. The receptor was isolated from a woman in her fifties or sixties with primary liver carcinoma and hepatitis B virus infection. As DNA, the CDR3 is TGTGCCGACAGCCCTAGGGGGGACAGGCGCACCTACGAGCAGTACTTC. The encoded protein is CADSPRGDRRTYEQYF.